This T cell receptor (beta chain) was captured in a study of human T cells and chemical hapten exposure. Study overall: DPC at 0.01% went onto the upper back in patch tests, read at 6 days.

Documented time point: patch test 3, about 24 weeks after DPC sensitization. Indicated treatment: therapeutic diphenylcyclopropenone sensitization with weekly scalp DPC. Those who donated were patients with alopecia, 18 to 70 years of age, and suitable for DPC. The CDR3 runs to 13 residues. Germline V lookup: CDR1 SNHLY, CDR2 FYNNEI. V lost 6 bases and J lost 6; bases outside the gene matches: 5. Study processing details: Samples ranged from roughly 23,224 to 700,000 TCRs, with a median of roughly 93,000. MiXCR, run by TCRdb on the RACE reads, gives a single entry per CDR3 protein. TCRdb, rather than the study authors, made the V and J calls. The data show about 120,000 distinct CDR3 sequences, approximately 11% seen once.

This receptor was taken from a woman aged 45-65 years with alopecia areata. Some clones in this sample may be carry-over from other donors' samples. The genes are TRBV2 and TRBJ1-1; 9 bases map to TRBD1. The sequencing here drew on whole blood, taken in connection with sensitization to the hapten diphenylcyclopropenone (DPC). CDR3 nucleotides: TGTGCCAGCAGCCGGACAGGGGTCCCTGAAGCTTTCTTT. Its protein is CASSRTGVPEAFF.